This T cell receptor beta chain is drawn from a study of T cells in Graves' hyperthyroidism and ophthalmopathy. Study background: Peripheral blood was acquired at first diagnosis, ahead of any therapy whatsoever.

V gave up 0 bases and J gave up 5 bases, with 4 bases separating them. Germline V gives CDR1 SGHAT, CDR2 FQNNGV. The CDR3 is made up of 13 amino acids. Diagnosing involved the use of clinical symptoms, serum thyroxine and TRAb, thyroid ultrasound and orbital computed tomography. There are many counts of this clonotype. Its antigen remains unidentified. TCR beta CDR3 regions were amplified from RNA. A first-round RT-PCR of the TCR CDR3 used the HTBI primer set. TCRdb fed the multiplex PCR reads into MiXCR, producing one record per CDR3 protein. Of fewer than 450,000 distinct CDR3 sequences in the sample, roughly 15% were seen once. Overall study findings and caveats: Ophthalmopathy, which appeared later, was predicted by the model a median around 6.5 months before onset.

The V gene is TRBV11-2, the J gene TRBJ2-2; D remains ambiguous. The sequence was collected from a woman aged 55-69 years with Graves' ophthalmopathy. Sequenced: blood. CDR3 DNA: TGTGCCAGCAGCTTAGATCTAACCGGGGAGCTGTTTTTT. It codes for CASSLDLTGELFF. The variable domain in full, completed from reference TRBV11-2 and TRBJ2-2, reads EAGVAQSPRYKIIEKRQSVAFWCNPISGHATLYWYQQILGQGPKLLIQFQNNGVVDDSQLPKDRFSAERLKGVDSTLKIQPAKLEDSAVYLCASSLDLTGELFFGEGSRLTVL.